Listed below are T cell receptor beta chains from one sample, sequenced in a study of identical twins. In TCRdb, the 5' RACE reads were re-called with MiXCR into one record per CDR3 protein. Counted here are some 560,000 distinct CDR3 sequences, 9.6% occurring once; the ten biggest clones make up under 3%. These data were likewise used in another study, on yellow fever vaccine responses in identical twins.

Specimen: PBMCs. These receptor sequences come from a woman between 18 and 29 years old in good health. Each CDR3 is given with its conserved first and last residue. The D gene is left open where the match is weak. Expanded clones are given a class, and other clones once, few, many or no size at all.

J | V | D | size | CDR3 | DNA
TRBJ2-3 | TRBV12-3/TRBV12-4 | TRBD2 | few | CASSLTSGSPTDTQYF | TGTGCCAGCAGTTTGACTAGCGGGAGCCCCACAGATACGCAGTATTTT
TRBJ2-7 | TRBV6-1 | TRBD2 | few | CASNTQPGLAPSHEQYF | TGTGCCAGCAATACACAACCGGGACTAGCGCCATCCCACGAGCAGTACTTC
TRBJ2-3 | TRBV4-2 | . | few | CASSQEIQVDTQYF | TGTGCCAGCAGCCAAGAAATCCAGGTGGATACGCAGTATTTT
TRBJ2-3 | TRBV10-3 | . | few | CATGLEQTDTQYF | TGTGCCACGGGACTTGAACAGACAGATACGCAGTATTTT
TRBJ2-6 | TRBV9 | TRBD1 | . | CASSNPGTGGTGANVLTF | TGTGCCAGCAGCAACCCGGGGACAGGTGGCACTGGGGCCAACGTCCTGACTTTC
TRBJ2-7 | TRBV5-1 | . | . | CASRTETYEQYF | TGCGCCAGCCGGACAGAGACCTACGAGCAGTACTTC
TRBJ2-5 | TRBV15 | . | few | CATSRDPTGQETQYF | TGTGCCACCAGCAGAGATCCGACAGGCCAAGAGACCCAGTACTTC
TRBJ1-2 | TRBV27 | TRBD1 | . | CASSKGQGAGYTF | TGTGCCAGCAGTAAGGGACAGGGTGCTGGCTACACCTTC
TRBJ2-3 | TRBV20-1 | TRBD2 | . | CSARGGSSGGDTQYF | TGCAGTGCTAGAGGGGGTTCCAGCGGGGGAGATACGCAGTATTTT
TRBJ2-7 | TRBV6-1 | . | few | CASTKQVGPYSYEQYF | TGTGCCAGCACTAAACAGGTGGGGCCTTATTCCTACGAGCAGTACTTC
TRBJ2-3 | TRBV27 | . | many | CASSLHGYDTQYF | TGTGCCAGCAGTTTACATGGATACGATACGCAGTATTTT
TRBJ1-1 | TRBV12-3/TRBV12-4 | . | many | CASSLSTGSNTEAFF | TGTGCCAGCAGTTTATCAACAGGGTCGAACACTGAAGCTTTCTTT
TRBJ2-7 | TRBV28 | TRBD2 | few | CASRFPGREAYF | TGTGCCAGCAGATTTCCGGGACGGGAGGCGTACTTC
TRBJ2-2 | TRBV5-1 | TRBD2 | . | CASSFGLAGGTGELFF | TGCGCCAGCAGCTTCGGACTAGCGGGGGGCACCGGGGAGCTGTTTTTT
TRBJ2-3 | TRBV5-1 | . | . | CASSLGGLITDTQYF | TGCGCCAGCAGCTTGGGGGGACTCATCACAGATACGCAGTATTTT
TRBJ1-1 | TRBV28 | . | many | CASSFGSYTEAFF | TGTGCCAGCAGTTTTGGTTCGTACACTGAAGCTTTCTTT
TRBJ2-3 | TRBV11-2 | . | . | CASSFGTRSSTDTQYF | TGTGCCAGCAGCTTCGGGACACGAAGTAGCACAGATACGCAGTATTTT
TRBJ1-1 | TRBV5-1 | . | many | CASSTRNTEAFF | TGCGCCAGCAGCACCCGGAACACTGAAGCTTTCTTT
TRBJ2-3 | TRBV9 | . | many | CASSVDGRGSTDTQYF | TGTGCCAGCAGCGTAGATGGGCGGGGAAGCACAGATACGCAGTATTTT
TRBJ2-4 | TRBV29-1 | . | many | CSVEGGNIQYF | TGCAGCGTTGAGGGAGGAAACATTCAGTACTTC
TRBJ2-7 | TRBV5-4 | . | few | CASSSSGGGSYEQYF | TGTGCCAGCAGCTCTTCTGGGGGCGGCTCCTACGAGCAGTACTTC
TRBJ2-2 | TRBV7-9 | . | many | CASSLAPGGLFF | TGTGCCAGCAGCTTAGCCCCTGGAGGGCTGTTTTTT
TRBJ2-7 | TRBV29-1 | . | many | CSVAGQGGYEQYF | TGCAGCGTTGCGGGGCAGGGGGGATACGAGCAGTACTTC
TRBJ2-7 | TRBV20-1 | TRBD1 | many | CSARRTGDFYEQYF | TGCAGTGCTAGGCGGACAGGCGACTTCTACGAGCAGTACTTC
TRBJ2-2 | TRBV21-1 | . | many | CASSKEECTGELFF | TGTGCCAGCAGCAAAGAAGAGTGCACCGGGGAGCTGTTTTTT
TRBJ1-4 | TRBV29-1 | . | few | CSVVGMSEKLFF | TGCAGCGTGGTGGGGATGAGTGAAAAACTGTTTTTT
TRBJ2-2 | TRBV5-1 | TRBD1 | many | CASRRDRGRTGELFF | TGCGCCAGCAGACGGGACAGGGGAAGGACCGGGGAGCTGTTTTTT
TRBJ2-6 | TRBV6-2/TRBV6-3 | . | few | CASTFGGSGANVLTF | TGTGCCAGCACCTTCGGGGGCTCTGGGGCCAACGTCCTGACTTTC
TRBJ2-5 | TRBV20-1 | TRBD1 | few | CSANPGGRQETQYF | TGCAGTGCCAATCCAGGGGGTCGGCAAGAGACCCAGTACTTC
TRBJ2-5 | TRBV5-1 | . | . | CASRTGTYQETQYF | TGCGCCAGCAGAACCGGGACATACCAAGAGACCCAGTACTTC
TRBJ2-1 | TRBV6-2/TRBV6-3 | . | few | CASRAPGGDEQFF | TGTGCCAGCAGAGCGCCAGGGGGGGATGAGCAGTTCTTC
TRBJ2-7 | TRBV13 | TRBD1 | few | CASSSRDREDEQYF | TGTGCCAGCAGCTCCCGGGACAGGGAAGACGAGCAGTACTTC
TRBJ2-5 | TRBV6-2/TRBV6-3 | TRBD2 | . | CASSPGTSITQETQYF | TGTGCCAGCAGTCCCGGGACTAGTATCACACAAGAGACCCAGTACTTC
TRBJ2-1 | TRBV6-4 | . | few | CASSGGYSNNEQFF | TGTGCCAGCAGTGGAGGGTATTCGAACAATGAGCAGTTCTTC
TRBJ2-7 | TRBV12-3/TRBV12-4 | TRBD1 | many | CASSSWTGLLNEQYF | TGTGCCAGCAGTTCCTGGACAGGGCTTTTGAACGAGCAGTACTTC
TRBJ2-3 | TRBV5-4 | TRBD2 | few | CASSLGGTSGSGTDTQYF | TGTGCCAGCAGCTTGGGTGGCACTAGCGGGAGTGGCACAGATACGCAGTATTTT
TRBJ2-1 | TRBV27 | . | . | CASNEVNSYNEQFF | TGTGCCAGCAACGAGGTAAACTCCTACAATGAGCAGTTCTTC
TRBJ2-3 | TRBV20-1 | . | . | CSARLLPGADTQYF | TGCAGTGCTAGGCTCCTACCTGGGGCAGATACGCAGTATTTT
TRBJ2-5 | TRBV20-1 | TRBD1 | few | CSASCPDRDSQETQYF | TGCAGTGCTAGTTGCCCAGACCGGGACAGTCAAGAGACCCAGTACTTC
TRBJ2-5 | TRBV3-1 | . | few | CASRDRRDWGETQYF | TGTGCCAGCAGGGACAGACGGGACTGGGGGGAGACCCAGTACTTC
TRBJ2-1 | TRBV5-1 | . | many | CASSLERVRNEQFF | TGCGCCAGCAGCTTGGAAAGGGTTCGCAATGAGCAGTTCTTC
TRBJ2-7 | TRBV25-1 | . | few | CASRHTRDGYEQYF | TGTGCCAGCAGACACACCCGGGACGGCTACGAGCAGTACTTC
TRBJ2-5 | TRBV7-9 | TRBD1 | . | CASGNFRDRGRRETQYF | TGTGCCAGCGGAAATTTCCGGGACAGGGGGAGGAGAGAGACCCAGTACTTC
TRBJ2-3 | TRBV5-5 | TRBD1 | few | CASSLVRDRGLDTQYF | TGTGCCAGCAGCTTGGTACGGGACAGGGGTCTAGATACGCAGTATTTT
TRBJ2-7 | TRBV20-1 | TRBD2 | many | CSAGRDYPKYEQYF | TGCAGTGCGGGCCGGGACTACCCCAAATACGAGCAGTACTTC
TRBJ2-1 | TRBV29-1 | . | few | CSTGLYSYNEQFF | TGCAGCACGGGACTCTACTCCTACAATGAGCAGTTCTTC
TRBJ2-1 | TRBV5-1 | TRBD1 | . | CASSFGLIQGARNEQFF | TGCGCCAGCAGTTTCGGTTTAATACAGGGGGCGAGGAATGAGCAGTTCTTC
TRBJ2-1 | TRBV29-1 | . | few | CSPLIRDNNEQFF | TGCAGCCCGCTGATTCGGGACAACAATGAGCAGTTCTTC
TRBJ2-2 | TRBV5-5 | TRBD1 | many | CASSFIRDRRTGELFF | TGTGCCAGCAGCTTTATCCGGGACAGAAGGACCGGGGAGCTGTTTTTT
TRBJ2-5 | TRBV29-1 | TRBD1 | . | CSARTGEETHYF | TGCAGCGCACGGACAGGGGAAGAGACCCACTACTTC
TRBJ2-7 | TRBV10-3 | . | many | CAISVSTLIYEQYF | TGTGCCATCAGTGTGTCTACCCTCATCTACGAGCAGTACTTC
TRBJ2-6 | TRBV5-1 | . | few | CASSSDSLSGANVLTF | TGCGCCAGCAGCTCGGACAGTCTCTCTGGGGCCAACGTCCTGACTTTC
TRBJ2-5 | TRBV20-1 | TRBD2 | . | CSARLAGAVETQYF | TGCAGTGCTCGACTAGCGGGGGCGGTAGAGACCCAGTACTTC
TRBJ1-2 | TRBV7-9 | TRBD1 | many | CASSLADRRSNYGYTF | TGTGCCAGCAGCTTAGCGGACAGGCGGTCTAACTATGGCTACACCTTC
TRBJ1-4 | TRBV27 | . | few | CASSFWGANEKLFF | TGTGCCAGCAGTTTTTGGGGGGCTAATGAAAAACTGTTTTTT
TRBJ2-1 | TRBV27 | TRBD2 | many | CASTRAPGLAGVAYNEQFF | TGTGCCAGCACTCGCGCTCCGGGACTAGCGGGAGTGGCCTACAATGAGCAGTTCTTC
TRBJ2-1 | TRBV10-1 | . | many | CASSELKGPDEQFF | TGCGCCAGCAGTGAGCTAAAAGGCCCGGATGAGCAGTTCTTC